This TCR beta chain was recovered during a study of control samples from healthy donors and cancer patients. Per germline, CDR1 MNHEY and CDR2 SVGAGI. The CDR3 length is 13 residues. The germline V and J ends were trimmed by 6 bases and 0 bases, with 8 bases remaining between them. Clones were read by immunoSEQ multiplex PCR, and TCRdb kept only the in-frame ones, dropping some. The data contain 45,000 to 60,000 clones, under 90% of them singletons. This clone turned up a few times. The chain has TRBV6-5 and TRBJ1-1, with a weak D call TRBD1 (6 bases). Sample: blood. The sequence derives from a man in his sixties or seventies in good health. CDR3 sequence (DNA): TGTGCCAGCAGCAGACAGGTGAACACTGAAGCTTTCTTT. It translates to CASSRQVNTEAFF.